This TCR beta chain was retrieved from a study of blood T cell repertoires in COVID-19. Across the study: Both acute and convalescent COVID-19 samples were obtained from the United States, Italy and Spain.

Original processing methods: For nucleated cells, counts were estimated from reference gene primer amplification. Sequencing was performed with immunoSEQ multiplex PCR; in TCRdb, only in-frame clones are kept and a portion is missing. D and trimming come from the DNA, and the V and J calls and clone size come from that table. This table has 160,000 or so clones, more than 80% appearing once. This CDR3 comprises 12 residues. Per the germline V gene, CDR1 is ENHRY and CDR2 is SYGVKD. The V end was cut by 3 bases, the J end by 6 bases, with 6 bases between. Patients at the Seattle site were enrolled during active infection and followed longitudinally.

The chain combines TRBV10-3 with TRBJ1-5; D is possibly TRBD1 (5 bases). Sequencing was performed on peripheral blood. This clonotype was sampled from a woman between 55 and 75 years old with COVID-19, enrolled during active disease. CDR3: CAISEGVQPQHF. DNA for the CDR3: TGTGCCATCAGTGAAGGGGTTCAGCCCCAGCATTTT.